The present entry profiles one T cell receptor beta chain with its context. The CDR3 is 15 amino acids. J lost 7 bases, V lost 4 bases, and 9 bases had no gene match. In germline, CDR1 is SGHAT, CDR2 FQNNGV. 13 Jbeta primers and 60 Vbeta primers were used for the PCR. Profiling relied on immunoSEQ multiplex PCR, and the TCRdb table lists in-frame clones only, not all of them. This sample has 100,000 or so clones, with roughly 75% found just once. The sample comes from a study of cytomegalovirus exposure and HLA in healthy donors. Sequenced input: PBMCs. The chain recombines TRBV11-2 with TRBJ2-7; 11 positions match TRBD2. The clonotype was recovered from a man aged 30-40 years in good health and CMV-seronegative. CDR3 nucleotides: TGTGCCAGCAGCTCAGAAACCGGGACTAGCGGTGAGCAGTACTTC. Its translation: CASSSETGTSGEQYF.